This T cell receptor beta chain was recovered during a study of T cell responses to AZD1222 COVID-19 vaccine. Study-level findings and limits: Unmutated variant regions are reportedly the target of nearly half of TCRs that are spike-specific. Only a handful of individuals given AZD1222 were seropositive at baseline. Spike-specific TCR breadth and depth rose after two AZD1222 doses.

About this clone itself: Its antigen remains unidentified.

The assay was immunoSEQ multiplex PCR, and TCRdb's table has in-frame clones only and misses some. The sample holds 150,000 to 200,000 clones, 85% to 90% seen once. V gave up 3 bases and J gave up 9 bases; unmatched junction bases: 5. There are 14 residues in the CDR3. From germline, CDR1 is ENHRY and CDR2 SYGVKD. The sequencing here drew on peripheral blood, taken on day 0 of MenACWY control vaccination. The source of this sequence is an adult in good health. This rearrangement joins TRBV10-3 to TRBJ2-1; TRBD2 aligns across 10 bases. In DNA form, the CDR3 reads TGTGCCATCAGTGATGCGGGACTAGCGACTGAGCAGTTCTTC. This sequence encodes CAISDAGLATEQFF.